Below are 24 T cell receptor beta chains sequenced from a single sample in a study of CXCR3-negative and CXCR3-positive naive CD8 T cells. General study points: TRB CDR3s were more hydrophobic in CXCR3-positive than in CXCR3-negative naive cells.

These receptors' targets are unknown. Researchers prepared the TRB cDNA libraries using 5' RACE with UMI labels. TCRdb processed the 5' RACE reads again and assigns one entry to each CDR3 protein, with no DNA. The table for this sample gives about 63,000 distinct CDR3 sequences. The sequencing input was naive CXCR3+ CD8+ T cells from blood. This sample's subset: CD45RO-CCR7+CD27+CD95- naive CD8+ T cells expressing CXCR3 (TNR3+). These receptors were obtained from a human donor in good health. Some clones in this sample may be carry-over from other donors' samples.

This sequence joins TRBV6-4 and TRBJ2-1; TCRdb proposes TRBD2, but this gene call is untestable without DNA. The CDR3 extends over 15 amino acids. Germline V gives CDR1 MRHNA, CDR2 SNTAGT. CDR3 region: CASSTSGADYNEQFF.

The CDR3: CASSAGQGAAYEQYF. This chain uses TRBV7-7 with TRBJ2-7; TCRdb picks TRBD1, but there is no DNA to check that call. The CDR3 contains 15 residues. Germline V lookup: CDR1 SSHAT, CDR2 FNYEAQ (reference sequence).

The chain is built from TRBV29-1 and TRBJ2-7. Germline V gene lookup returns CDR1 SQVTM and CDR2 ANQGSEA. CDR3 size: 12 residues. CDR3 sequence reads: CSVLDPVREQYF.

The rearrangement links TRBV7-3 to TRBJ1-6. Germline assignment: CDR1 SGHTA and CDR2 FQGTGA. The CDR3 is 15 amino acids. This CDR3 is CASSLSGSPNSPLHF.

The V call is TRBV5-1, the J call TRBJ2-1; lacking DNA, the TRBD2 call made by TCRdb goes unchecked. This CDR3 has 14 amino acids. Germline-derived CDR1 and CDR2 are SGHRS and YFSETQ. The CDR3 region is CASMPGLADNEQFF.

The V and J genes are TRBV3-1 and TRBJ1-1. This CDR3 is 15 amino acids long. The germline CDR1 and CDR2 sequences are LGHDT and YNNKEL (reference sequence). CDR3 in amino acids: CASSQDMAANTEAFF.

CDR3 sequence: CSVVAENSYEQYF. The chain recombines TRBV29-1 with TRBJ2-7. This CDR3 region has 13 residues. Germline V gives CDR1 SQVTM, CDR2 ANQGSEA.

The CDR3 is CASSTSSGGAYEQYF. The chain has TRBV6-5 and TRBJ2-7; TCRdb's D gene call, TRBD2, goes unchecked for lack of DNA. The CDR3 runs 15 residues. CDR1 MNHEY and CDR2 SVGAGI come from the germline V gene.

V usage is TRBV15 and J usage is TRBJ1-2; TCRdb picks TRBD1, but there is no DNA to check that call. The CDR3 is made up of 16 amino acids. Germline CDR1 is LNHNV and CDR2 is YYDKDF (reference sequence). The CDR3 loop is CATSRDYPLRGYGYTF.

This chain joins TRBV6-5 and TRBJ1-1. The CDR3 has 13 amino acids. CDR1 and CDR2 from the germline V gene are MNHEY and SVGAGI. The CDR3 reads CASSRTVNTEAFF.

The chain carries TRBV12-3 or TRBV12-4 and TRBJ2-2; the D gene TCRdb calls, TRBD2, cannot be checked with no DNA. The CDR3 consists of 16 residues. The CDR3 loop is CASSLEPQPPTGELFF.

The chain is built from TRBV28 and TRBJ2-1. Germline V gene sequence: CDR1 MDHEN, CDR2 SYDVKM. This CDR3 contains 12 residues. The CDR3 here is CASSLLSREQFF.

The chain joins TRBV6-5 to TRBJ2-7; TCRdb names TRBD1, which stays unverified in the absence of DNA. Per germline, CDR1 MNHEY and CDR2 SVGAGI. CDR3 length equals 15 residues. The CDR3 here is CASTPWAGVTYEQYF.

The CDR3 region is CASSLFRVVGEQFF. The chain carries TRBV5-8 and TRBJ2-1; TCRdb outputs TRBD1, but without DNA this stays unchecked. The germline CDR1 and CDR2 sequences are SGHTS and YDEGEE. The CDR3 has 14 amino acids.

The V call is TRBV29-1, the J call TRBJ2-4. The CDR3 is 11 residues long. CDR1 and CDR2 from the germline V gene are SQVTM and ANQGSEA. The CDR3 loop is CSVESGYIQYF.

The chain combines TRBV6-6 with TRBJ1-2; TCRdb calls TRBD1, which cannot be checked without DNA. CDR1 MNHNY and CDR2 SVGAGI come from the germline V gene (reference sequence). This CDR3 region has 14 residues. The CDR3 reads CASSYSLTGAGYTF.

The chain uses TRBV28 and TRBJ2-1; lacking DNA, the TRBD1 call made by TCRdb goes unchecked. Looked up from germline, CDR1 is MDHEN and CDR2 is SYDVKM. This CDR3 contains 16 residues. The CDR3 region is CASSFHSGGTNNEQFF.

This sequence joins TRBV7-6 and TRBJ2-2; TCRdb selects TRBD2, and the lack of DNA leaves this call unchecked. The germline V gene encodes CDR1 SGHVS and CDR2 FNYEAQ. CDR3 length: 18 amino acids. This CDR3 reads CASSLGPQRGGLAGELFF.

The gene calls are TRBV29-1 and TRBJ1-1. The CDR3 runs 11 residues. CDR1 and CDR2 from the germline V gene are SQVTM and ANQGSEA. The CDR3 sequence: CSVRGNTEAFF.

V and J are TRBV10-3 and TRBJ2-1. Germline V gene data show CDR1 as ENHRY and CDR2 as SYGVKD. CDR3 size: 13 residues. CDR3 region: CAIAGATYNEQFF.

This chain uses TRBV12-3 or TRBV12-4 with TRBJ1-6; as DNA is missing, the TRBD1 call by TCRdb cannot be tested. CDR3 length equals 16 residues. CDR3: CASSSPTGTGDSPLHF.

V and J are TRBV20-1 and TRBJ1-1; no DNA is available, so the TRBD1 call from TCRdb remains unchecked. The CDR3 contains 15 residues. Germline V gene sequence: CDR1 DFQATT, CDR2 SNEGSKA (reference sequence). CDR3 sequence: CSARRFGQENTEAFF.

This CDR3 is CASSFRDSLGEQYF. The genes are TRBV7-2 and TRBJ2-7; without DNA, the TCRdb call of TRBD1 cannot be checked. CDR1 and CDR2 (germline): SGHTA, FQGNSA. The CDR3 runs to 14 residues.

The chain has TRBV7-9 and TRBJ1-1; TCRdb indicates TRBD1, and absent DNA this call remains unverified. Germline lookup yields CDR1 SEHNR and CDR2 FQNEAQ (reference sequence). The CDR3 is 14 residues long. This CDR3 is CASSSGTGNTEAFF.